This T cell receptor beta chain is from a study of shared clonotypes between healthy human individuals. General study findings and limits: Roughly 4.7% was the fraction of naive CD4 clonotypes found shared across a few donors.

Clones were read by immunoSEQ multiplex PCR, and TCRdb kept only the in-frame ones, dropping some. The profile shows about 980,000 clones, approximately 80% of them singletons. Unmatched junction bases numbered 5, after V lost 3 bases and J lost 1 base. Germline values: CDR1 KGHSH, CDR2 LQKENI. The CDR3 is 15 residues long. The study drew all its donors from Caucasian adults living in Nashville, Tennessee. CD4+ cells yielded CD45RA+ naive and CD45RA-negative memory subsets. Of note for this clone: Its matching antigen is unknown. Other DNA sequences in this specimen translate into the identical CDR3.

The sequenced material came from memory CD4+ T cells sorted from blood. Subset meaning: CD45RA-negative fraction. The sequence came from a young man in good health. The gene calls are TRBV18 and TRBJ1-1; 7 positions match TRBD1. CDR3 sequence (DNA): TGTGCCAGCTCACCTCCGGGACAGCAGAACACTGAAGCTTTCTTT. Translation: CASSPPGQQNTEAFF.